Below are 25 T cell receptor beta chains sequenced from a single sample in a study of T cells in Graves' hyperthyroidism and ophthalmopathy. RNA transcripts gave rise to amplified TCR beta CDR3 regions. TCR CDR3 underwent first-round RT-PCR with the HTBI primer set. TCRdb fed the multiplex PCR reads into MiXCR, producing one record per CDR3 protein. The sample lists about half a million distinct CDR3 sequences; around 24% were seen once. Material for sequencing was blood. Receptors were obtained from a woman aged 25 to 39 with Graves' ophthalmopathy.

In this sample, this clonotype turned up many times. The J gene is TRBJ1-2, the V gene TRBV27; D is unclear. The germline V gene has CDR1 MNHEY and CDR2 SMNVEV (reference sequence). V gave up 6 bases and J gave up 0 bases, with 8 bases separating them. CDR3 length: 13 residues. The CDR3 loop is CASSTVSNYGYTF. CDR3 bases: TGTGCCAGCAGCACAGTGTCTAACTATGGCTACACCTTC.

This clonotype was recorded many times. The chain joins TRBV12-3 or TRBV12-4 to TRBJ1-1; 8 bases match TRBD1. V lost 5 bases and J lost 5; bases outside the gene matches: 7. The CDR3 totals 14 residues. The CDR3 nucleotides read TGTGCCAGCAGTCGGATACAGGGGGGAACTGAAGCTTTCTTT. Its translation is CASSRIQGGTEAFF.

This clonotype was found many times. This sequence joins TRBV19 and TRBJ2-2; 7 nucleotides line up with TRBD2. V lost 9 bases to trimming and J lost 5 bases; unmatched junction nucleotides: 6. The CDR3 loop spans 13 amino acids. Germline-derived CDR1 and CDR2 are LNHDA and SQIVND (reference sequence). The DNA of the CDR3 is TGTGCCAGCGCTCCAGCGGGAACCGGGGAGCTGTTTTTT. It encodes CASAPAGTGELFF.

CDR3 sequence reads: CASRTGSSGANVLTF. The CDR3, as DNA: TGTGCCAGCAGGACAGGTTCGTCTGGGGCCAACGTCCTGACTTTC. This chain links TRBV5-5 with TRBJ2-6; a possible D gene is TRBD1 (6 bases). CDR1 SGHKS and CDR2 YYEKEE come from the germline V gene (reference sequence). This CDR3 spans 15 amino acids. Trimming removed 5 bases from V and 1 base from J, with 10 bases in between.

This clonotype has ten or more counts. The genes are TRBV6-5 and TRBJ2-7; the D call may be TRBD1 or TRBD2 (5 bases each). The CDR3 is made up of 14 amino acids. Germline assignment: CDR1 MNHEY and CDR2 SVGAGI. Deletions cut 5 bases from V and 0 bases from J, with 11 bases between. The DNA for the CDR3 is TGTGCCAGCAGTACCCGGGACGGCTCCTACGAGCAGTACTTC. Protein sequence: CASSTRDGSYEQYF.

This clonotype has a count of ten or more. Here the CDR3 reads CATMSTTNTGELFF. CDR3 coding DNA: TGTGCCACCATGAGCACGACGAACACCGGGGAGCTGTTTTTT. The genes are TRBV24-1 and TRBJ2-2; D gene unclear. This CDR3 region has 14 residues. Trimming took 8 bases from V and 0 from J, leaving 9 bases between them. CDR1 and CDR2 from the germline V gene are KGHDR and SFDVKD.

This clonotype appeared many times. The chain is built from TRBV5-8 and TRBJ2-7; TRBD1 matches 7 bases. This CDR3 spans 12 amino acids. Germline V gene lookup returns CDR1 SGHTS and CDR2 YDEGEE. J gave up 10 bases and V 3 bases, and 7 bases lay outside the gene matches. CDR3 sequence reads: CASSSHRGHQYF. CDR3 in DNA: TGTGCCAGCAGCTCCCACAGGGGACACCAGTACTTC.

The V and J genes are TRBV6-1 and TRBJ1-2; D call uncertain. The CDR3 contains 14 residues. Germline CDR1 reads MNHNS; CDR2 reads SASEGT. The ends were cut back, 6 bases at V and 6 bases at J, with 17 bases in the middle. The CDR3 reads CASRARILGNGYTF. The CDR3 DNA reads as TGTGCCAGCAGGGCAAGGATCCTAGGCAATGGCTACACCTTC.

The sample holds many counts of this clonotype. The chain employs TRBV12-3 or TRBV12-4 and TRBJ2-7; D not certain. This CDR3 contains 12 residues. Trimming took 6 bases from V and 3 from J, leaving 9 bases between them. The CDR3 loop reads CASSPDLYEQYF. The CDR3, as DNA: TGTGCCAGCAGCCCAGATCTCTACGAGCAGTACTTC.

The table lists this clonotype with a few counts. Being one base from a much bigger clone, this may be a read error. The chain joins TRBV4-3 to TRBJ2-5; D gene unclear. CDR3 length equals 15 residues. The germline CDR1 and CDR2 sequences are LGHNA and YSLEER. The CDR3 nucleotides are TGCGCCAGCAGCCAAGACGCGGTCTGGGAAGAGACCAAGTACTTC. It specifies CASSQDAVWEETKYF.

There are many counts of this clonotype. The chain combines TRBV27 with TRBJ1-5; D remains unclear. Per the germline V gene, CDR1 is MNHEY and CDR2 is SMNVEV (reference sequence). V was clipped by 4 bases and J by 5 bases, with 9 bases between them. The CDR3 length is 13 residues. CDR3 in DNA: TGTGCCAGCAGTTCGATACAAGATCAGCCCCAGCATTTT. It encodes CASSSIQDQPQHF.

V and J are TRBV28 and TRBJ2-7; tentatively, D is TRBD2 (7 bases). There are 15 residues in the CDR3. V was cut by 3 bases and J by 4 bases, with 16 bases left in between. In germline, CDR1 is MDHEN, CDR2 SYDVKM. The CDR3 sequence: CASSFRGATVYEQYF. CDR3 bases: TGTGCCAGCAGTTTTCGGGGGGCGACGGTATACGAGCAGTACTTC.

The DNA for the CDR3 is TGTGCCACCAGCAGAGCTCTGACAGCCGTTCAGCCCCAGCATTTT. Translating gives CATSRALTAVQPQHF. This chain joins TRBV15 and TRBJ1-5, with a tentative D call TRBD1 (5 bases). The CDR3 spans 15 residues. CDR1 LNHNV and CDR2 YYDKDF come from the germline V gene (reference sequence). The V gene lost 1 base and the J gene lost 6 bases, with 13 bases spanning the gap.

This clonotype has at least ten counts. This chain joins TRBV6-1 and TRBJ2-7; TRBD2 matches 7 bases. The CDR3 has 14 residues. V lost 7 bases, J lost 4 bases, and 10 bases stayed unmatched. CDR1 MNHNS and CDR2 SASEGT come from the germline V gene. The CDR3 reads CASNLGGSQYEQYF. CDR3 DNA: TGTGCCAGCAATCTAGGCGGGAGCCAATACGAGCAGTACTTC.

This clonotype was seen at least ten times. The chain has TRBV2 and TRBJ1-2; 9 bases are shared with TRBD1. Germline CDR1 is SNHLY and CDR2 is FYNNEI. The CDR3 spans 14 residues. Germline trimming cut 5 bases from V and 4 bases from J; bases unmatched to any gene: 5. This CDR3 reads CASSIDRGSYGYTF. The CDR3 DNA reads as TGTGCCAGCAGTATCGACAGGGGGAGCTATGGCTACACCTTC.

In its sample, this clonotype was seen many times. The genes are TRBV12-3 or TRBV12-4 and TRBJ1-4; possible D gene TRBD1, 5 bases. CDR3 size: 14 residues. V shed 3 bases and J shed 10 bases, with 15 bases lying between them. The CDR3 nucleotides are TGTGCCAGCAGTTTCGCAGGGATTAACGGAAAACTGTTTTTT. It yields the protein CASSFAGINGKLFF.

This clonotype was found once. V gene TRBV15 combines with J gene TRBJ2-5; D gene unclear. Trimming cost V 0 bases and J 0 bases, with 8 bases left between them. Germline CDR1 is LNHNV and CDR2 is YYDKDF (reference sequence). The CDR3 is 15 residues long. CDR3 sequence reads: CATSRDYLYQETQYF. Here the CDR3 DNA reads TGTGCCACCAGCAGAGATTACCTGTACCAAGAGACCCAGTACTTC. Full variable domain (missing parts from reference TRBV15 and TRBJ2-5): DAMVIQNPRYQVTQFGKPVTLSCSQTLNHNVMYWYQQKSSQAPKLLFHYYDKDFNNEADTPDNFQSRRPNTSFCFLDIRSPGLGDTAMYLCATSRDYLYQETQYFGPGTRLLVL.

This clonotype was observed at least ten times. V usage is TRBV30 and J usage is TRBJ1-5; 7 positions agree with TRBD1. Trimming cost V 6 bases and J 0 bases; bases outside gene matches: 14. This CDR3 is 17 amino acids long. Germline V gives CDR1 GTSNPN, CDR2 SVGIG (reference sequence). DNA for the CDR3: TGTGCCTGTTTAAGGACAGGAAAACGGTATAGCAATCAGCCCCAGCATTTT. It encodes CACLRTGKRYSNQPQHF.

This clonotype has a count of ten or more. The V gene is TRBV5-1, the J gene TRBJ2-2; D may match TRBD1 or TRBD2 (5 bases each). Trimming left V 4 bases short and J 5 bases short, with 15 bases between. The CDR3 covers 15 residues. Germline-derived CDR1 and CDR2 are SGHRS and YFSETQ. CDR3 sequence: CASSQGTAMTGELFF. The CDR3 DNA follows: TGCGCCAGCAGCCAAGGGACGGCAATGACCGGGGAGCTGTTTTTT.

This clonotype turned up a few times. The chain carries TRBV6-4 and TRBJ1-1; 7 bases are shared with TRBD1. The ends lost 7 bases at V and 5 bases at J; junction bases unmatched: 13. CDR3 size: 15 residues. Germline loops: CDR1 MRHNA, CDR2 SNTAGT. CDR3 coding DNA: TGTGCCAGCAAGCCCCAACCACAGGGGCGGACTGAAGCTTTCTTT. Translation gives CASKPQPQGRTEAFF.

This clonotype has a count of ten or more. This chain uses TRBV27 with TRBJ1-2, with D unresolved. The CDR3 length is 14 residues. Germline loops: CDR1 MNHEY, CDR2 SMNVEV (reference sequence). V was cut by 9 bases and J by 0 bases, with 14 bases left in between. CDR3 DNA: TGTGCCAGTTCTCAAGGGAACCCTAACTATGGCTACACCTTC. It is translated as CASSQGNPNYGYTF.

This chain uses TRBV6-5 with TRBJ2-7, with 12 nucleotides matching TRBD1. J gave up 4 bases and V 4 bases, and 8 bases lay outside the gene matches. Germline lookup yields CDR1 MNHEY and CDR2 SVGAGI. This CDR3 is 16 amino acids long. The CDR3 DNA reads TGTGCCAGCAGTTCTCGTGGGACAGGGGGCTTGTACGAGCAGTACTTC. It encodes CASSSRGTGGLYEQYF.

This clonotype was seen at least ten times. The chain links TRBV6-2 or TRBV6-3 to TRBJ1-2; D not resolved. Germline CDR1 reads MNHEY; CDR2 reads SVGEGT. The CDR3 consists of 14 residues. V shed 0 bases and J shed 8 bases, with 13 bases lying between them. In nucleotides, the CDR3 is TGTGCCAGCAGTTACTCGGAGGGATTGAGAGGCTACACCTTC. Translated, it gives CASSYSEGLRGYTF.

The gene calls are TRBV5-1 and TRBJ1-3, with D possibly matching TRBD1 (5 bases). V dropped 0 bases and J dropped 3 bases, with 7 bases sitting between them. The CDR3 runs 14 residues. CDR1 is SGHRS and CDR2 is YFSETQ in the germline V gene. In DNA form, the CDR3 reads TGCGCCAGCAGCTTGGTGGGGCTTGGAAACACCATATATTTT. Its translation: CASSLVGLGNTIYF. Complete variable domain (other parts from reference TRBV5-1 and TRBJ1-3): KAGVTQTPRYLIKTRGQQVTLSCSPISGHRSVSWYQQTPGQGLQFLFEYFSETQRNKGNFPGRFSGRQFSNSRSEMNVSTLELGDSALYLCASSLVGLGNTIYFGEGSWLTVV.

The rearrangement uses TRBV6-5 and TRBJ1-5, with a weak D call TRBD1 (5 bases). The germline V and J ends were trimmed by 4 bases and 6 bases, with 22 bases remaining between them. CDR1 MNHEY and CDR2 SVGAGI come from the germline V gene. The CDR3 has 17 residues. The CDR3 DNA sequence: TGTGCCAGCAGTTCCCGGAGTGTCGCACGGGGCGGTCAGCCCCAGCATTTT. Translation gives CASSSRSVARGGQPQHF.